This TCR beta chain was obtained from a study of T cell responses to AZD1222 COVID-19 vaccine. General study points: CD4 TCRs covered the whole spike, strongest at regions 160-218 and 743-854. Spike-specific TCR depth and breadth grew after two AZD1222 doses. Of spike-specific TCRs, nearly half reportedly target regions left unmutated in variants. Donors were mostly white British, more females; clonal diversity possibly underestimated.

V was clipped by 2 bases and J by 3 bases, with 7 bases between them. Germline lookup yields CDR1 MNHEY and CDR2 SVGAGI. There are 13 residues in the CDR3. This clone was observed once. The antigen is undetermined. Other DNA variants within this sample encode the same CDR3. TCRdb's table, derived via immunoSEQ multiplex PCR, lists solely in-frame clones and lacks some. The repertoire consists of under 250,000 clones, with around 93% occurring once and the leading ten covering about 1%. The receptor was derived from an adult in good health. The chain is built from TRBV6-5 and TRBJ1-2; D unclear. Sequences were derived from peripheral blood, sampled on day 0 of MenACWY control vaccination. The CDR3: CASSYRVHYGYTF. CDR3 coding DNA: TGTGCCAGCAGTTACCGGGTCCACTATGGCTACACCTTC.